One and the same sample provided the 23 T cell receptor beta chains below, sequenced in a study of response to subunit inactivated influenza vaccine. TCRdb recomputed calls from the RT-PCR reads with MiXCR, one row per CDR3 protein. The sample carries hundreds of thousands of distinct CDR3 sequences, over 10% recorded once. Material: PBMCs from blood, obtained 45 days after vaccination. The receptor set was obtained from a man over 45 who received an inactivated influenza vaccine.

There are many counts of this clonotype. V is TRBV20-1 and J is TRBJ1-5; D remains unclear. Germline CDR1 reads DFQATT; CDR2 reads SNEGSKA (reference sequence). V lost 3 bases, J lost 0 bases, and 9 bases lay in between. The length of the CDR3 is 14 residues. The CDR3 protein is CSARFRGSNQPQHF. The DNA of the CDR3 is TGCAGTGCTAGGTTCCGGGGTAGCAATCAGCCCCAGCATTTT.

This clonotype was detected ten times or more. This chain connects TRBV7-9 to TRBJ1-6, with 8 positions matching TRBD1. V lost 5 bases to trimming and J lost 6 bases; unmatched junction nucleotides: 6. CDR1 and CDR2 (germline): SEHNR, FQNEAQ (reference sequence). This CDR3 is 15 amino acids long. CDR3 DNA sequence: TGTGCCAGCAGCGAAAGGGGACAGGCTAATTCACCCCTCCACTTT. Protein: CASSERGQANSPLHF.

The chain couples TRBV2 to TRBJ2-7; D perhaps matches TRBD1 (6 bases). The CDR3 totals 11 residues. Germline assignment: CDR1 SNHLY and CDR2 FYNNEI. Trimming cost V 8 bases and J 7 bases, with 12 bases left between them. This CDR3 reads CASLRGREQYF. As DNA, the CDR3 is TGTGCCAGCCTCAGGGGAAGGGAGCAGTACTTC.

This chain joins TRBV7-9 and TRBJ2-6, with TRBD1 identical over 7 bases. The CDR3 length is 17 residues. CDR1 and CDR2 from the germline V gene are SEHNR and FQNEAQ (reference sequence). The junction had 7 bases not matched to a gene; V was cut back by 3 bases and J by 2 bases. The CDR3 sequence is CASSLYLGGAGANVLTF. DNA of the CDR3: TGTGCCAGCAGCTTGTATCTAGGGGGCGCTGGGGCCAACGTCCTGACTTTC.

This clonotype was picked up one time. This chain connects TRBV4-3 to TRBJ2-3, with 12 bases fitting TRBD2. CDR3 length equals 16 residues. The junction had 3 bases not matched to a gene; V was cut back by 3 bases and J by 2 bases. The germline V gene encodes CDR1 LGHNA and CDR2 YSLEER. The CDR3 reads CASSQTSGGPTDTQYF. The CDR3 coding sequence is TGCGCCAGCAGCCAGACTAGCGGGGGACCCACAGATACGCAGTATTTT.

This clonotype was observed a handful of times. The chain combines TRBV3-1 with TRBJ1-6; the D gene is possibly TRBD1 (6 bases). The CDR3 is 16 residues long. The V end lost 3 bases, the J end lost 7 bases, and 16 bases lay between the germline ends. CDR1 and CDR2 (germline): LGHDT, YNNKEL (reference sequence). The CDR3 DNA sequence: TGTGCCAGCAGCCATTATTGGGCAGGGGACAATTCACCCCTCCACTTT. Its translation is CASSHYWAGDNSPLHF.

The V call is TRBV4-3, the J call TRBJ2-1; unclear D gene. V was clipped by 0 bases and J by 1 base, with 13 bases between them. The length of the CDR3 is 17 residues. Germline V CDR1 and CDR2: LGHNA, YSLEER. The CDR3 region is CASSQDPSEPSYNEQFF. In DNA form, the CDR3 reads TGCGCCAGCAGCCAAGATCCAAGCGAACCTTCCTACAATGAGCAGTTCTTC.

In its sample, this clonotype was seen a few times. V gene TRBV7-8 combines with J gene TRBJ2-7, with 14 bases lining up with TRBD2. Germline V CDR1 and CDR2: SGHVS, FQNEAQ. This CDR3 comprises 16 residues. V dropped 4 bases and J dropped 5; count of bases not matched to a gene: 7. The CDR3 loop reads CASSSSTSGRANEQYF. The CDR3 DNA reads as TGTGCCAGCAGCTCCTCGACTAGCGGGAGGGCCAACGAGCAGTACTTC.

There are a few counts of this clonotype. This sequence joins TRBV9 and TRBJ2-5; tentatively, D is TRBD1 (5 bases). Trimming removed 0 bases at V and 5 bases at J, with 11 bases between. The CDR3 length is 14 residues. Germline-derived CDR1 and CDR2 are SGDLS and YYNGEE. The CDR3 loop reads CASSVGAGRETQYF. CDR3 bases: TGTGCCAGCAGCGTAGGAGCAGGGCGGGAGACCCAGTACTTC.

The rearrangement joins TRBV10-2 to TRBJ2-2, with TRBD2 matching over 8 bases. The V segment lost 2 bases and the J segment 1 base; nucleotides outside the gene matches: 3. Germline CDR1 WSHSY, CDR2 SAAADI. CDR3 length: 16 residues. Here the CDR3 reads CASSEAGGENTGELFF. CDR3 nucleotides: TGCGCCAGCAGTGAGGCCGGGGGGGAGAACACCGGGGAGCTGTTTTTT.

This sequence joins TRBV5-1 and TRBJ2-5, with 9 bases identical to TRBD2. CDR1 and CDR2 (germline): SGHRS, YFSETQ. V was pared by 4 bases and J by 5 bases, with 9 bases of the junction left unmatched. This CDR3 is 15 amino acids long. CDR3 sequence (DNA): TGCGCCAGCAGCCAGCGGGGGGCCTCCGGGGAGACCCAGTACTTC. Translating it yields CASSQRGASGETQYF.

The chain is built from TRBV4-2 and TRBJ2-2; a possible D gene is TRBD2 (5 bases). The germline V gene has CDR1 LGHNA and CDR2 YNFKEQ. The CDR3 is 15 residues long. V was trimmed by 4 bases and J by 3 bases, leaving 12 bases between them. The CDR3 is CASSPTAGDTGELFF. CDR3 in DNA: TGTGCCAGCAGCCCCACTGCCGGGGACACCGGGGAGCTGTTTTTT.

The CDR3 loop reads CASSLGGPPGGYEQYF. DNA of the CDR3: TGTGCCAGCAGCTTAGGAGGGCCGCCGGGCGGATACGAGCAGTACTTC. The J gene is TRBJ2-7, the V gene TRBV7-2; tentative D call: TRBD2 (5 bases). CDR1 SGHTA and CDR2 FQGNSA come from the germline V gene. Trimming left V 1 base short and J 4 bases short, with 17 bases between. The CDR3 is made up of 16 amino acids.

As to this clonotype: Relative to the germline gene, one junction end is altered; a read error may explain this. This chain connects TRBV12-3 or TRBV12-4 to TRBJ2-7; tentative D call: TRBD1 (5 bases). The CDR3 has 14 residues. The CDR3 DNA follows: TGTGCCAGCAGTTTTTTCGGCCGCCAGACAGCTGCCAACTTC. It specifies CASSFFGRQTAANF.

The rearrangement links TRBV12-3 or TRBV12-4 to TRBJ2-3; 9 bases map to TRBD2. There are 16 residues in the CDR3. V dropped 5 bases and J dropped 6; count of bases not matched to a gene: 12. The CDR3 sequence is CASSRPAGGVSDTQYF. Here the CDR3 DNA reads TGTGCCAGCAGTCGTCCGGCGGGGGGGGTCTCCGATACGCAGTATTTT.

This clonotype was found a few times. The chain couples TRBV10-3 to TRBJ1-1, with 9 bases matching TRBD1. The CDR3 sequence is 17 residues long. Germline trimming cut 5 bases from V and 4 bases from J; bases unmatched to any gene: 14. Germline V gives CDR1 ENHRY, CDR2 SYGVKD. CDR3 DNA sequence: TGTGCCATCAGTCGCGCCCGGACAGGGGAGGGGTCCACTGAAGCTTTCTTT. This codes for CAISRARTGEGSTEAFF.

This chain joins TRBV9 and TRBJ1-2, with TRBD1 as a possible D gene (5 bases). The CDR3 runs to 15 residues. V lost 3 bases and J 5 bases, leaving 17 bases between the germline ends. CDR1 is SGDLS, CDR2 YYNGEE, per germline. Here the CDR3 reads CASSARAGNMYGYTF. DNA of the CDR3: TGTGCCAGCAGCGCCCGGGCAGGGAATATGTATGGCTACACCTTC.

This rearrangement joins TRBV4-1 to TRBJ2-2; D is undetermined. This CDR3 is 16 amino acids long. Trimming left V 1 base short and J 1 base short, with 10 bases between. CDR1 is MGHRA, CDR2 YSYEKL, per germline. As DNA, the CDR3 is TGCGCCAGCAGCCAAGGCCACAGCCAGAACACCGGGGAGCTGTTTTTT. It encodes CASSQGHSQNTGELFF.

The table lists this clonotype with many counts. DNA for the CDR3: TGCAGTGCCAACGACGACTACGAGCAGTACTTC. This translates into CSANDDYEQYF. The genes are TRBV20-1 and TRBJ2-7; the D is unclear. Trimming left V 6 bases short and J 3 bases short, with 9 bases between. Germline CDR1 reads DFQATT; CDR2 reads SNEGSKA (reference sequence). The CDR3 has 11 amino acids.

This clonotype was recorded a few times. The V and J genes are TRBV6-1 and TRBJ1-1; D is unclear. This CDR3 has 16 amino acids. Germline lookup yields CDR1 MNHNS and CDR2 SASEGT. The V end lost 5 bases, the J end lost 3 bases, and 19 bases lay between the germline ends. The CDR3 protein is CASSPRLGKGDTEAFF. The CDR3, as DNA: TGTGCCAGCAGTCCCCGTCTGGGAAAAGGCGACACTGAAGCTTTCTTT.

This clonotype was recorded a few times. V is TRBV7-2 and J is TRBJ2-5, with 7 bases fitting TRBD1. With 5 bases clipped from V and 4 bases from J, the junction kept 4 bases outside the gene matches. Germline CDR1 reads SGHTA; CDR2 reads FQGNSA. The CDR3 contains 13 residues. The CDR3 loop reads CASSPRQGETQYF. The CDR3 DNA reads TGTGCCAGCAGCCCGCGACAGGGAGAGACCCAGTACTTC.

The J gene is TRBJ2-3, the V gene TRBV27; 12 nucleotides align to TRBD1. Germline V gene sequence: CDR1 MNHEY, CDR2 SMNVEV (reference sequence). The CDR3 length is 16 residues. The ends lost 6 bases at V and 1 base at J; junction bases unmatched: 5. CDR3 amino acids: CASSYRDRGRTDTQYF. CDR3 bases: TGTGCCAGCAGCTACCGGGACAGGGGGCGCACAGATACGCAGTATTTT.

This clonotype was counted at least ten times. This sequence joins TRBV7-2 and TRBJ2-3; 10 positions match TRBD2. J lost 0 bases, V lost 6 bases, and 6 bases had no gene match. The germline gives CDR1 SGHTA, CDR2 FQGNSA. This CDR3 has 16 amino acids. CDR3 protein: CASRRTSGSSTDTQYF. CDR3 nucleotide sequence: TGTGCCAGCAGAAGGACTAGCGGTTCTAGCACAGATACGCAGTATTTT. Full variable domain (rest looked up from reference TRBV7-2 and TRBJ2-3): GAGVSQSPSNKVTEKGKDVELRCDPISGHTALYWYRQSLGQGLEFLIYFQGNSAPDKSGLPSDRFSAERTGGSVSTLTIQRTQQEDSAVYLCASRRTSGSSTDTQYFGPGTRLTVL.